These 15 T cell receptor beta chains were sequenced from one sample in a study of T-cell memory formation after mild COVID-19. TCRdb called the 5' RACE reads again in MiXCR, with one record for every CDR3 protein. The top ten hold roughly an eighth of the sample, which has approximately 500,000 distinct CDR3 sequences, 20% to 25% seen once. Sample: PBMCs or a T cell subset sorted from them (not recorded which). The receptor source for this set is an adult woman who had mild COVID-19 (a few samples of this study predate the infection). Cell type and time point are not known.

This clonotype came up a few times. The J gene is TRBJ2-6, the V gene TRBV3-1; D gene unclear. From germline, CDR1 is LGHDT and CDR2 YNNKEL (reference sequence). V gave up 0 bases and J gave up 1 base, with 7 bases separating them. This CDR3 spans 16 amino acids. The CDR3 loop is CASSQDEGSGANVLTF. The CDR3 nucleotides read TGTGCCAGCAGCCAAGATGAAGGGTCTGGGGCCAACGTCCTGACTTTC.

Only a few counts were recorded for this clonotype. The V gene is TRBV20-1, the J gene TRBJ1-1; the match to TRBD1 covers 8 bases. Germline assignment: CDR1 DFQATT and CDR2 SNEGSKA (reference sequence). The CDR3 consists of 14 residues. V dropped 2 bases and J dropped 5; count of bases not matched to a gene: 7. CDR3 DNA sequence: TGCAGTGCTAGACGACAGGGGCCCCTAACTGAAGCTTTCTTT. Translated, it gives CSARRQGPLTEAFF.

This rearrangement joins TRBV6-5 to TRBJ2-7; the D is unclear. Germline CDR1 reads MNHEY; CDR2 reads SVGAGI. The germline V and J ends were trimmed by 0 bases and 3 bases, with 12 bases remaining between them. The CDR3 is 15 amino acids. The CDR3: CASSYSTATHYEQYF. As DNA, the CDR3 is TGTGCCAGCAGTTACTCGACGGCGACCCACTACGAGCAGTACTTC.

This clonotype has just a few counts. This sequence joins TRBV12-3 or TRBV12-4 and TRBJ2-1, with 9 bases matching TRBD2. CDR3 length: 16 residues. The J segment lost 7 bases and the V segment lost 8 bases, leaving 15 bases of the junction unmatched. The CDR3 sequence: CASSKVGGRAENEQFF. CDR3 coding DNA: TGTGCCAGCTCAAAGGTGGGCGGGAGGGCGGAAAATGAGCAGTTCTTC.

This rearrangement joins TRBV27 to TRBJ2-2, with 7 bases fitting TRBD2. Germline V gives CDR1 MNHEY, CDR2 SMNVEV (reference sequence). The V segment lost 8 bases and the J segment 0 bases; nucleotides outside the gene matches: 9. This CDR3 has 16 residues. The CDR3 region has the DNA TGTGCCAGCCGCATCCTAGCGGCCGCGAACACCGGGGAGCTGTTTTTT. It encodes CASRILAAANTGELFF.

Here the CDR3 reads CASSGPNSPLHF. CDR3 DNA: TGCGCCAGCAGCGGCCCCAATTCACCCCTCCACTTT. V usage is TRBV5-1 and J usage is TRBJ1-6; D gene unclear. Germline CDR1 reads SGHRS; CDR2 reads YFSETQ. CDR3 length: 12 residues. V gave up 4 bases and J gave up 7 bases, with 6 bases separating them.

The chain recombines TRBV20-1 with TRBJ2-5; TRBD2 matches 7 bases. Germline CDR1 reads DFQATT; CDR2 reads SNEGSKA (reference sequence). After removal of 6 bases from V and 2 bases from J, the junction contained 12 bases not matched to a gene. This CDR3 has 15 residues. The chain's CDR3 is CSAAEPGGSQETQYF. DNA of the CDR3: TGCAGTGCCGCAGAGCCCGGGGGGTCACAAGAGACCCAGTACTTC.

The sample holds a few counts of this clonotype. This sequence joins TRBV12-3 or TRBV12-4 and TRBJ2-7, with 10 positions matching TRBD1. J lost 6 bases, V lost 4 bases, and 6 bases had no gene match. The CDR3 has 14 amino acids. The CDR3 loop reads CASSYRTGGSEQYF. The CDR3 region has the DNA TGTGCCAGCAGTTACCGGACAGGGGGTTCCGAGCAGTACTTC.

This clonotype was seen more than once but under ten times. V usage is TRBV7-8 and J usage is TRBJ2-2; D is unresolved. V lost 6 bases to trimming and J lost 2 bases, with 13 bases between them. Per the germline V gene, CDR1 is SGHVS and CDR2 is FQNEAQ. The CDR3 contains 15 residues. CDR3 DNA: TGTGCCAGCAGAGCAGATCCCCGAAACACCGGGGAGCTGTTTTTT. Protein product: CASRADPRNTGELFF.

The chain recombines TRBV7-9 with TRBJ2-7; D may be TRBD1 (6 bases). CDR1 is SEHNR, CDR2 FQNEAQ, per germline (reference sequence). V dropped 4 bases and J dropped 2 bases, with 12 bases sitting between them. The CDR3 sequence is 14 residues long. In DNA, the CDR3 is TGTGCCAGCAGCTCAAACAGGGACCCCTACGAGCAGTACTTC. The encoded protein is CASSSNRDPYEQYF.

The chain joins TRBV7-2 to TRBJ1-2; unclear D gene. The CDR3 runs to 14 residues. Looked up from germline, CDR1 is SGHTA and CDR2 is FQGNSA. The V gene lost 1 base and the J gene lost 1 base, with 7 bases spanning the gap. The CDR3 region is CASSLGHLNYGYTF. The CDR3 nucleotides read TGTGCCAGCAGCTTAGGGCACCTTAACTATGGCTACACCTTC.

This clonotype was found once. V is TRBV27 and J is TRBJ1-5; D possibly corresponds to TRBD1 (5 bases). The CDR3 extends over 15 amino acids. Germline V gene sequence: CDR1 MNHEY, CDR2 SMNVEV (reference sequence). Trimming removed 6 bases at V and 4 bases at J, with 16 bases between. The CDR3 nucleotides are TGTGCCAGCAGCCGCGATGGGGCCCAAAATCAGCCCCAGCATTTT. Protein: CASSRDGAQNQPQHF.

The chain has TRBV5-1 and TRBJ1-1, with 10 bases lining up with TRBD1. The V gene end was trimmed by 4 bases and the J gene end by 4 bases; junction bases not matched to a gene: 4. This CDR3 region has 14 residues. Germline CDR1 SGHRS, CDR2 YFSETQ. The CDR3 loop reads CASSGGDRGTEAFF. The DNA for the CDR3 is TGCGCCAGCAGCGGGGGGGACAGGGGCACTGAAGCTTTCTTT.

This clonotype was seen once. This chain connects TRBV5-1 to TRBJ2-2, with D possibly TRBD2 on 5 matching bases. Germline assignment: CDR1 SGHRS and CDR2 YFSETQ. The ends were cut back, 0 bases at V and 5 bases at J, with 11 bases in the middle. The CDR3 has 15 amino acids. CDR3 amino acids: CASSLVQDFTGELFF. CDR3 sequence (DNA): TGCGCCAGCAGCTTGGTTCAGGACTTTACCGGGGAGCTGTTTTTT.

This clonotype was detected only a few times. This rearrangement joins TRBV18 to TRBJ2-7; a possible D gene is TRBD1 (6 bases). Trimming took 1 base from V and 5 from J, leaving 9 bases between them. CDR3 size: 13 residues. Germline-derived CDR1 and CDR2 are KGHSH and LQKENI. The CDR3 is CASSPQQGDEQYF. CDR3 nucleotides: TGTGCCAGCTCACCACAACAGGGTGACGAGCAGTACTTC.